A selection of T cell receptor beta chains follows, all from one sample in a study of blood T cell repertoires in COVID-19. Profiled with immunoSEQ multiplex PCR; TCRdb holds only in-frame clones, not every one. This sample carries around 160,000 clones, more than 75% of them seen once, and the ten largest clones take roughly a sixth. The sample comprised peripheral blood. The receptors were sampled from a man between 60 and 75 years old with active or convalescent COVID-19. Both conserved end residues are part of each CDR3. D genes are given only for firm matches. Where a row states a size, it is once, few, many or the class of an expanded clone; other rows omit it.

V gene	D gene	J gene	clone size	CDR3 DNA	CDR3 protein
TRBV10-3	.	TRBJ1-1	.	TGTGCCATCAGTGAACGGGGCACAGGGATGAACACTGAAGCTTTCTTT	CAISERGTGMNTEAFF
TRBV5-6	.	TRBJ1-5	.	TGTGCCAGCAGCTTGGGGTCAGGGGTCCAGCCCCAGCATTTT	CASSLGSGVQPQHF
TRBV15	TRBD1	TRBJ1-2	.	TGTGCCACCAGCCCTAAAGACAGGGGGCACGGCTACACCTTC	CATSPKDRGHGYTF
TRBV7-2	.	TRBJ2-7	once	TGTGCCAGCAGCTTAGTTCAGTACGAGCAGTACTTC	CASSLVQYEQYF
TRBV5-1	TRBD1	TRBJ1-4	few	TGCGCCAGCAGCTTGGCCCAGGGGGATGAAAAACTGTTTTTT	CASSLAQGDEKLFF
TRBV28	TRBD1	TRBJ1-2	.	TGTGCCAGCAGGGCCGGGACAGGGTACTCCTATGGCTACACCTTC	CASRAGTGYSYGYTF
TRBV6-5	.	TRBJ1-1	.	TGTGCCAGCAGTTCCCCCAGGAACACTGAAGCTTTCTTT	CASSSPRNTEAFF
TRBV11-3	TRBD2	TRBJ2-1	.	TGTGCCAGCAGCTCCCGGGGGGGAGGATACAATGAGCAGTTCTTC	CASSSRGGGYNEQFF
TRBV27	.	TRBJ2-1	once	TGTGCCAGCAGTTCACAGTTCTACTACAATGAGCAGTTCTTC	CASSSQFYYNEQFF
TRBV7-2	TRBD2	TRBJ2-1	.	TGTGCCAGCAGCAGCGGGGGGGATCCTTTCAATGAGCAGTTCTTC	CASSSGGDPFNEQFF
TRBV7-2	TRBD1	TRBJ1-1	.	TGTGCCAGCAGCTCTCCCGGGACAGGATCGGACACTGAAGCTTTCTTT	CASSSPGTGSDTEAFF
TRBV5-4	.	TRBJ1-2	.	TGTGCCAGCAGCTTGGGACAGCTCTCGGGTGGCTACACCTTC	CASSLGQLSGGYTF
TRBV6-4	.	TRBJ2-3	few	TGTGCCAGCAGTGCGACTAGTACCACAGATACGCAGTATTTT	CASSATSTTDTQYF
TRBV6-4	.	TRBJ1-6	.	TGTGCCAGCAGTGACGGGCCGTTTCGGCCCCTCCACTTT	CASSDGPFRPLHF
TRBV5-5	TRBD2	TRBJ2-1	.	TGTGCCAGCAGACCCGGACTAGCGGGGTACAATGAGCAGTTCTTC	CASRPGLAGYNEQFF
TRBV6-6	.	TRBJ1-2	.	TGTGCCAGCAGTTACTCCGCAGGGAAACAGGATGGCTACACCTTC	CASSYSAGKQDGYTF
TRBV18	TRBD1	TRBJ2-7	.	TGTGCCAGCTCACCGGGGACAGGGGGCGCCTACGAGCAGTACTTC	CASSPGTGGAYEQYF
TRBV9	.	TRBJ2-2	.	TGTGCCAGCAGCGTCCGACAGACCGGGGAGCTGTTTTTT	CASSVRQTGELFF
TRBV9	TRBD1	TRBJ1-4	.	TGTGCCAGCAGCGTATCCCAGGGGGGCGAAAAACTGTTTTTT	CASSVSQGGEKLFF
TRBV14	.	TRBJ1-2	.	TGTGCCAGCAGCCAAGACGGAGTAGCTAACTATGGCTACACCTTC	CASSQDGVANYGYTF
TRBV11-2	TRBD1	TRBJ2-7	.	TGTGCCAGCAGCTTAGCACAGGGGTCTTCCTACGAGCAGTACTTC	CASSLAQGSSYEQYF
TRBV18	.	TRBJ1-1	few	TGTGCCAGCTCACTGCAGGGGAACACTGAAGCTTTCTTT	CASSLQGNTEAFF
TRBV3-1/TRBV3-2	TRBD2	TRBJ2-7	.	TGTGCCAGCAGCCGGACTAGCGGGGGGAGAACCTACGAGCAGTACTTC	CASSRTSGGRTYEQYF
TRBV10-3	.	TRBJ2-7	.	TGTGCCATCAGTGAGTCCAGCAGGGATTACGAGCAGTACTTC	CAISESSRDYEQYF
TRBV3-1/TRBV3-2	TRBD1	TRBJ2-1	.	TGTGCCAGCAGCCAAGATATGGACAGGTTGTACAATGAGCAGTTCTTC	CASSQDMDRLYNEQFF
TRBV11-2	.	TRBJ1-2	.	TGTGCCAGCAGCTTAGGGGCACCTAGGGGGATCTATGGCTACACCTTC	CASSLGAPRGIYGYTF
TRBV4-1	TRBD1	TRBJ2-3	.	TGCGCCAGCAGCCAATCGACCCTCGGGACAGGGGGCCGGTTGGTAGATACGCAGTATTTT	CASSQSTLGTGGRLVDTQYF
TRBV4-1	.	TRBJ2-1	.	TGCGCCAGCAGCCAAGATCCCCTAGGCAATGAGCAGTTCTTC	CASSQDPLGNEQFF
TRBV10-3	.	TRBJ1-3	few	TGTGCCATCGTGGACAGCTCTGGAAACACCATATATTTT	CAIVDSSGNTIYF
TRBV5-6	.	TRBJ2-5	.	TGTGCCAGCAGCTCTACCCCTACAGGGATCCAAGAGACCCAGTACTTC	CASSSTPTGIQETQYF
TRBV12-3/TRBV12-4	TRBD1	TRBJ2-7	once	TGTGCCAGCTCTACAGGGGTAGACTACGAGCAGTACTTC	CASSTGVDYEQYF
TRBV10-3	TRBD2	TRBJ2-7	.	TGTGCCATCAGTGAGTCGACTAGCGGGGCCCTTGAGCAGTACTTC	CAISESTSGALEQYF
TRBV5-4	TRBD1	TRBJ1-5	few	TGTGCCAGCAGCGTTGGACAGGGCAACAATCAGCCCCAGCATTTT	CASSVGQGNNQPQHF
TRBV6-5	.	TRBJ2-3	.	TGTGCCAGCAGTTACAATACGGGAGTGAGCACAGATACGCAGTATTTT	CASSYNTGVSTDTQYF
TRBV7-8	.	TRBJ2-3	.	TGTGCCAGCAGCTTAATTGGGCCAGCTAGCACAGATACGCAGTATTTT	CASSLIGPASTDTQYF
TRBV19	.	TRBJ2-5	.	TGTGCCAGTAGTATGAGGATGAGTGGAGAGACCCAGTACTTC	CASSMRMSGETQYF
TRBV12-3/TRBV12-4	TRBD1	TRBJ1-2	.	TGTGCCAGCAGACCGGACAGGCCATATGGCTACACCTTC	CASRPDRPYGYTF
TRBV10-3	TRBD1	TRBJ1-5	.	TGTGCCATCAGTGAAGAGGGACAGGGAAATCAGCCCCAGCATTTT	CAISEEGQGNQPQHF
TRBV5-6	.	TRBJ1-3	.	TGTGCCAGCAGCTCCTGGGCCCCTGGTGTTGGAAACACCATATATTTT	CASSSWAPGVGNTIYF
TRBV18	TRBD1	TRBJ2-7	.	TGTGCCAGCTCACCAAGACCACCGGGACAGACCTCCTACGAGCAGTACTTC	CASSPRPPGQTSYEQYF
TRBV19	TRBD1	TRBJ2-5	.	TGTGCCAGTAGTCTTGGACAGGGACAAGAGACCCAGTACTTC	CASSLGQGQETQYF
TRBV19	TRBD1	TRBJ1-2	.	TGTGCCAGTAGTATAGGACAGGGTAGCGGCTACACCTTC	CASSIGQGSGYTF
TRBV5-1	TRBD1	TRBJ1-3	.	TGCGCCAGCAGCGAAGGGACAGCCGAGGGAAACACCATATATTTT	CASSEGTAEGNTIYF
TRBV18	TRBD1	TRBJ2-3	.	TGTGCCAGCTCACCAGCCGGGACAGGGGGCACAGATACGCAGTATTTT	CASSPAGTGGTDTQYF
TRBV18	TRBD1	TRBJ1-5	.	TGTGCCAGCTCACCGATGGAAGAGGGGGCAGGCAATCAGCCCCAGCATTTT	CASSPMEEGAGNQPQHF
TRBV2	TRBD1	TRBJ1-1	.	TGTGCCAGCCACAATGACTGGACAGGGGGCATGAACACTGAAGCTTTCTTT	CASHNDWTGGMNTEAFF
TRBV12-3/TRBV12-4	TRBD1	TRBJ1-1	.	TGTGCCAGCAGTTTGAGGCAGGGGGCAGAAGCTTTCTTT	CASSLRQGAEAFF
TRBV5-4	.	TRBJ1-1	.	TGTGCCAGCAGCTTAGGACAGCTCATGAACACTGAAGCTTTCTTT	CASSLGQLMNTEAFF
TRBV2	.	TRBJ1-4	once	TGTGCCAGCAGTTCCTCCCGGGGGGTTGGTGAAAAACTGTTTTTT	CASSSSRGVGEKLFF